This TCR beta chain was sequenced for a study of cytomegalovirus exposure and HLA in healthy donors. This clone was found once. The J segment lost 5 bases and the V segment lost 7 bases, leaving 7 bases of the junction unmatched. The CDR3 loop spans 15 amino acids. Germline V CDR1 and CDR2: ENHRY, SYGVKD. PCR involved 60 Vbeta and 13 Jbeta primers. Produced via immunoSEQ multiplex PCR; TCRdb's table is partial and in-frame only. Among roughly 36,000 clones listed, more than 80% were seen once. Material for sequencing was PBMCs. The receptor comes from a male donor in good health and CMV-seronegative. The chain couples TRBV10-3 to TRBJ2-7; TRBD2 matches at 14 bases. The CDR3 spells CAITGTSGSMNEQYF. DNA of the CDR3: TGTGCCATCACAGGGACTAGCGGGAGTATGAACGAGCAGTACTTC.